This is a list of T cell receptor beta chains from one sample in a study of T cells in localized non-small cell lung cancer. Assay: immunoSEQ multiplex PCR; the TCRdb copy retains only in-frame clones and omits some. The sample lists approximately 52,000 clones, about 72% occurring once. The source was peripheral blood, collected before any cancer treatment. The receptors here all came from a man aged 35 to 69 with stage I squamous cell lung carcinoma. Each CDR3 is given with its conserved first and last residue. D genes are given only for firm matches.

V: TRBV14; J: TRBJ2-7; D: .; CDR3: CASSQGGAYTREQYF
V: TRBV6-5; J: TRBJ1-3; D: TRBD1; CDR3: CASNPGTGSGNTIYF
V: TRBV4-2; J: TRBJ2-6; D: .; CDR3: CASSQEVGPGRWKGANVLTF
V: TRBV11-2; J: TRBJ1-2; D: .; CDR3: CASSSQTGSNGYTF
V: TRBV6-5; J: TRBJ1-6; D: .; CDR3: CASRGGGNSPLHF
V: TRBV7-2; J: TRBJ2-7; D: .; CDR3: CASSDGYEQYF
V: TRBV28; J: TRBJ1-5; D: TRBD1; CDR3: CASSLPDRVGGNQPQHF
V: TRBV13; J: TRBJ2-7; D: .; CDR3: CASSLWGAFSYEQYF
V: TRBV6-1; J: TRBJ2-1; D: .; CDR3: CAATLESLGNEQFF
V: TRBV21-1; J: TRBJ1-5; D: .; CDR3: CASSRPKTGSNQPQHF
V: TRBV5-1; J: TRBJ1-1; D: TRBD1; CDR3: CASSLTGGNTEAFF
V: TRBV10-3; J: TRBJ1-4; D: .; CDR3: CAIRRGTGTNEKLFF
V: TRBV7-9; J: TRBJ2-1; D: TRBD2; CDR3: CASSSLELVGGNNEQFF
V: TRBV5-8; J: TRBJ2-5; D: .; CDR3: CASRRGTERETQYF
V: TRBV5-5; J: TRBJ2-7; D: TRBD2; CDR3: CASSRLAGVSYEQYF
V: TRBV9; J: TRBJ1-1; D: TRBD1; CDR3: CASSVGPGTGTNTEAFF
V: TRBV5-1; J: TRBJ2-7; D: .; CDR3: CASSLGSGQYF
V: TRBV6-5; J: TRBJ1-2; D: .; CDR3: CASTTQVYGYTF
V: TRBV18; J: TRBJ1-6; D: .; CDR3: CASSPTQGSDSPLHF
V: TRBV11-3; J: TRBJ1-1; D: .; CDR3: CASSLMRGTEAFF
V: TRBV5-4; J: TRBJ1-2; D: TRBD1; CDR3: CASSLSDRDYGYTF
V: TRBV7-3; J: TRBJ2-7; D: .; CDR3: CASSYGQGTYEQYF
V: TRBV6-5; J: TRBJ2-5; D: .; CDR3: CASSRKRTETQYF
V: TRBV4-3; J: TRBJ2-7; D: TRBD2; CDR3: CASSQDGGSGGYSYEQYF
V: TRBV10-3; J: TRBJ2-7; D: TRBD1; CDR3: CAISSGTGMTRGYEQYF
V: TRBV19; J: TRBJ1-3; D: .; CDR3: CASSVYRSAGNTIYF
V: TRBV11-2; J: TRBJ2-7; D: TRBD2; CDR3: CASSALAGLHEQYF
V: TRBV7-2; J: TRBJ2-7; D: .; CDR3: CASRRPSGYEQYF
V: TRBV7-9; J: TRBJ1-5; D: .; CDR3: CASSPEGNYQPQHF
V: TRBV29-1; J: TRBJ2-7; D: .; CDR3: CSVEDLQQQYF
V: TRBV4-2; J: TRBJ2-5; D: TRBD2; CDR3: CASSQALGRGETQYF
V: TRBV19; J: TRBJ1-2; D: .; CDR3: CASSIVGSSYGYTF
V: TRBV7-9; J: TRBJ1-1; D: .; CDR3: CASSFYRETVDTEAFF
V: TRBV5-4; J: TRBJ2-5; D: .; CDR3: CASSFNILTAETQYF
V: TRBV7-2; J: TRBJ1-5; D: .; CDR3: CASSLQGDQPQHF
V: TRBV6-5; J: TRBJ1-2; D: .; CDR3: CASKTQRFYGYTF
V: TRBV28; J: TRBJ2-2; D: .; CDR3: CASSLVLRAHTGELFF
V: TRBV7-2; J: TRBJ2-5; D: .; CDR3: CASSPVRLETQYF
V: TRBV28; J: TRBJ1-5; D: .; CDR3: CASSFVDNQPQHF
V: TRBV5-4; J: TRBJ1-1; D: .; CDR3: CASSREQGMNTEAFF